These 15 T cell receptor beta chains share one sample of origin, sequenced in a study of blood T cell repertoires in COVID-19. The table came from immunoSEQ multiplex PCR; TCRdb's copy has only in-frame clones and leaves some out. The profile shows 55,000 to 70,000 clones, 80% to 85% of them singletons. Sequencing input: peripheral blood. Receptor source: a woman over 75 with acute or convalescent COVID-19.

This chain links TRBV18 with TRBJ1-2; a possible D gene is TRBD1 (6 bases). This CDR3 is 16 amino acids long. Per germline, CDR1 KGHSH and CDR2 LQKENI. V was pared by 5 bases and J by 3 bases, with 19 bases between. The CDR3 coding sequence is TGTGCCAGCTCATCAGAGGGGGGGCGCGTAGACTATGGCTACACCTTC. This translates into CASSSEGGRVDYGYTF.

The CDR3 DNA is TGTGCCAGCAGTGAATCGCGGGGGCTCGTCTACAATGAGCAGTTCTTC. It translates to CASSESRGLVYNEQFF. The rearrangement uses TRBV25-1 and TRBJ2-1, with D possibly being TRBD2 (7 bases). The CDR3 length is 16 residues. Trimming removed 1 base at V and 3 bases at J, with 13 bases between. CDR1 MGHDK and CDR2 SYGVNS come from the germline V gene. Based on the CDR3 plus reference TRBV25-1 and TRBJ2-1, the full variable domain is EADIYQTPRYLVIGTGKKITLECSQTMGHDKMYWYQQDPGMELHLIHYSYGVNSTEKGDLSSESTVSRIRTEHFPLTLESARPSHTSQYLCASSESRGLVYNEQFFGPGTRLTVL.

This clone was picked up a small number of times. The V and J genes are TRBV4-1 and TRBJ1-6; maybe TRBD1 (6 bases). The V end lost 1 base, the J end lost 5 bases, and 12 bases lay between the germline ends. The CDR3 runs to 16 residues. Germline CDR1 and CDR2: MGHRA and YSYEKL. For the CDR3, the DNA is TGCGCCAGCAGCCAAGTGGGGACACTGGATAATTCACCCCTCCACTTT. It yields the protein CASSQVGTLDNSPLHF.

The chain recombines TRBV2 with TRBJ1-4; D is undetermined. The CDR3 runs to 15 residues. The germline gives CDR1 SNHLY, CDR2 FYNNEI. Trimming removed 3 bases at V and 7 bases at J, with 15 bases between. Written as DNA, the CDR3 is TGTGCCAGCAGTGACGTGGTGAGGGCCTCTGAAAAACTGTTTTTT. Protein product: CASSDVVRASEKLFF.

The chain is built from TRBV6-5 and TRBJ1-3, with D perhaps TRBD1 (5 bases). Between the trimmed V and J ends, which lost 6 bases and 7 bases, there was a span of 19 bases. The CDR3 contains 15 residues. Germline-derived CDR1 and CDR2 are MNHEY and SVGAGI. CDR3 coding DNA: TGTGCCAGCAGGTCCTCAGGGCATAGTGGGAACACCATATATTTT. Translating it yields CASRSSGHSGNTIYF.

The rearrangement uses TRBV6-5 and TRBJ1-3; the D is unclear. The CDR3 contains 15 residues. Germline V gene sequence: CDR1 MNHEY, CDR2 SVGAGI. V lost 2 bases and J 4 bases, leaving 12 bases between the germline ends. CDR3 DNA: TGTGCCAGCAGTTACGGAGGGTCCGGGGGAAACACCATATATTTT. Its protein is CASSYGGSGGNTIYF.

This clone was seen many times. The V and J genes are TRBV2 and TRBJ1-5; 8 nucleotides match TRBD1. Germline CDR1 and CDR2: SNHLY and FYNNEI. The V gene end was trimmed by 1 base and the J gene end by 6 bases; junction bases not matched to a gene: 8. The CDR3 spans 16 residues. CDR3 sequence reads: CASSEGGQAVGQPQHF. The CDR3 DNA is TGTGCCAGCAGTGAAGGGGGACAGGCAGTTGGTCAGCCCCAGCATTTT.

This chain joins TRBV18 and TRBJ2-1; D is unclear. V lost 4 bases, J lost 4 bases, and 17 bases lay in between. Looked up from germline, CDR1 is KGHSH and CDR2 is LQKENI. The length of the CDR3 is 16 residues. The CDR3 loop is CASSLTRQNTYNEQFF. CDR3 nucleotide sequence: TGTGCCAGCTCACTCACGCGACAAAATACTTACAATGAGCAGTTCTTC.

The rearrangement links TRBV3-1 (or the pseudogene TRBV3-2) to TRBJ2-1, with 11 bases identical to TRBD2. Germline values: CDR1 LGHDT, CDR2 YNNKEL (reference sequence). The CDR3 has 17 amino acids. V was clipped by 1 base and J by 3 bases; unmatched bases: 5. This chain's CDR3 is CASSQGSGTSGYNEQFF. CDR3 DNA sequence: TGTGCCAGCAGCCAAGGGTCCGGGACTAGCGGCTACAATGAGCAGTTCTTC.

This clone was picked up a small number of times. CDR3 coding DNA: TGTGCCAGCGCTTTTGGGACTAGCAGAAACACCGGGGAGCTGTTTTTT. This encodes CASAFGTSRNTGELFF. This chain uses TRBV5-5 with TRBJ2-2; 9 bases are a match to TRBD2. Trimming at V came to 7 bases and at J to 2 bases, leaving 9 bases not matched to a gene. The CDR3 extends over 16 amino acids. Germline V gives CDR1 SGHKS, CDR2 YYEKEE (reference sequence).

V gene TRBV19 combines with J gene TRBJ2-7; a weak D match, TRBD2 (7 bases). The germline V and J ends were trimmed by 4 bases and 2 bases, with 15 bases remaining between them. Germline V gene lookup returns CDR1 LNHDA and CDR2 SQIVND (reference sequence). The length of the CDR3 is 15 residues. CDR3 sequence reads: CASSTNGGPTYEQYF. In nucleotides, the CDR3 is TGTGCCAGTAGTACGAACGGGGGGCCCACCTACGAGCAGTACTTC.

CDR3 nucleotides: TGTGCCAGTAGTATGCAGGGCCCCTACGAGCAGTACTTC. Translating it yields CASSMQGPYEQYF. The V call is TRBV19, the J call TRBJ2-7; possibly TRBD1 for D (5 bases). The germline gives CDR1 LNHDA, CDR2 SQIVND (reference sequence). The CDR3 has 13 residues. The germline V and J ends were trimmed by 3 bases and 2 bases, with 8 bases remaining between them.

This chain joins TRBV29-1 and TRBJ1-2; 10 nucleotides align to TRBD1. CDR3 length equals 14 residues. The V gene's germline CDR1 is SQVTM and CDR2 ANQGSEA. Unmatched junction bases numbered 7, after V lost 4 bases and J lost 5 bases. The CDR3 loop is CSVVSGDRGYGYTF. In DNA form, the CDR3 reads TGCAGCGTTGTATCCGGGGACAGGGGATATGGCTACACCTTC.

This sequence joins TRBV6-5 and TRBJ2-7; TRBD1 matches at 8 bases. Trimming cost V 0 bases and J 4 bases; bases outside gene matches: 2. The germline V gene encodes CDR1 MNHEY and CDR2 SVGAGI. This CDR3 region has 14 residues. CDR3 coding DNA: TGTGCCAGCAGTTACTCGAGACAGGGGTACGAGCAGTACTTC. Translated, it gives CASSYSRQGYEQYF.

The rearrangement joins TRBV18 to TRBJ2-7; D may be TRBD1 (5 bases). Germline assignment: CDR1 KGHSH and CDR2 LQKENI. Trimming pared 4 bases from V and 7 bases from J, leaving 17 bases between. The CDR3 extends over 14 amino acids. The CDR3 region is CASSRSDTLGEQYF. CDR3 DNA: TGTGCCAGCTCACGCTCGGACACCTTAGGGGAGCAGTACTTC.